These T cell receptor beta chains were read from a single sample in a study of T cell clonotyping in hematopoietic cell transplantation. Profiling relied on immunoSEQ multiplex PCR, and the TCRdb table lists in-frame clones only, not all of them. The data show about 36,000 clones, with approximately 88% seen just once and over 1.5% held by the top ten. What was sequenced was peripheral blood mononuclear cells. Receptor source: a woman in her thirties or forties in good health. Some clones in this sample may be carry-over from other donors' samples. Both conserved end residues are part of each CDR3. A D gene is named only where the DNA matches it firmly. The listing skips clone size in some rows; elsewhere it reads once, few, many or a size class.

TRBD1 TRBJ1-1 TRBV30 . TGTGCCTGGAGTCAACAGGGGAGGGCTTTCTTT CAWSQQGRAFF
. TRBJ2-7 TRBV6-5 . TGTGCCAGCAGTTACGGGCACCCCTACGAGCAGTACTTC CASSYGHPYEQYF
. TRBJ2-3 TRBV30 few TGTGCCTGGAGTGTATCTCGAGATACGCAGTATTTT CAWSVSRDTQYF
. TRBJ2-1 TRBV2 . TGTGCCAGCAGGAGTTCTAGTTTGCAGTTCTTC CASRSSSLQFF
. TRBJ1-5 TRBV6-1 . TGTGCCAGCAGTGAAATTAATCAGCCCCAGCATTTT CASSEINQPQHF
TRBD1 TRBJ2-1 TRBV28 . TGTGCCAGCAGTTTACCCGGGACAGACAATGAGCAGTTCTTC CASSLPGTDNEQFF
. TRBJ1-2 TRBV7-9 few TGTGCCAGCACCGGGTTTTCCTATGGCTACACCTTC CASTGFSYGYTF
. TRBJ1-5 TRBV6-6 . TGTGCCAGCAGTTTAGCCGGGGATAGTCAGCCCCAGCATTTT CASSLAGDSQPQHF
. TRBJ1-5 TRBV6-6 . TGTGCCAGCAGCCGAGTCCGAAGCAATCAGCCCCAGCATTTT CASSRVRSNQPQHF
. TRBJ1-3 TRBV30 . TGTGCCTGGGGGACAAGGGGGTTCGGCACCATATATTTT CAWGTRGFGTIYF
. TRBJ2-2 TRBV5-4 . TGTGCCAGCCTAATTTCCGAGGGCACCGGGGAGCTGTTTTTT CASLISEGTGELFF
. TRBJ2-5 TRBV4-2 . TGTGCCAGCAGCCAATACAGGGGCGCGGGGGAGACCCAGTACTTC CASSQYRGAGETQYF
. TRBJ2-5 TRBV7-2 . TGTGCCAGCAGCTTAGGGGGGCAGTCCCAAGAGACCCAGTACTTC CASSLGGQSQETQYF
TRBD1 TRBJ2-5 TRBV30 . TGTGCCTGGAACGGTAGGCAGGGTGAGGGGGCCCAAGAGACCCAGTACTTC CAWNGRQGEGAQETQYF